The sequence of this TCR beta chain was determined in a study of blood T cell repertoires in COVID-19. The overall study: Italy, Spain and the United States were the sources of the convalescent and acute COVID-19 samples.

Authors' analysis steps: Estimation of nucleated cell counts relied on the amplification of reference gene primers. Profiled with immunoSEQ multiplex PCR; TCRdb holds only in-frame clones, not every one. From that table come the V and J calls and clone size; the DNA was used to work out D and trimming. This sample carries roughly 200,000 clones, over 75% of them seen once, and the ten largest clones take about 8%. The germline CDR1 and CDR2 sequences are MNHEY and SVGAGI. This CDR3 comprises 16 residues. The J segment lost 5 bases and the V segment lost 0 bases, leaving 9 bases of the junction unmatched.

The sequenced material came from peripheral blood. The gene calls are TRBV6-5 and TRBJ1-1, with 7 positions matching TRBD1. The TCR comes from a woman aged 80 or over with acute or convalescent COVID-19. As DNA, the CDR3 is TGTGCCAGCAGTTACTCGAAGGGGCAGGGGGAGACTGAAGCTTTCTTT. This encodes CASSYSKGQGETEAFF.